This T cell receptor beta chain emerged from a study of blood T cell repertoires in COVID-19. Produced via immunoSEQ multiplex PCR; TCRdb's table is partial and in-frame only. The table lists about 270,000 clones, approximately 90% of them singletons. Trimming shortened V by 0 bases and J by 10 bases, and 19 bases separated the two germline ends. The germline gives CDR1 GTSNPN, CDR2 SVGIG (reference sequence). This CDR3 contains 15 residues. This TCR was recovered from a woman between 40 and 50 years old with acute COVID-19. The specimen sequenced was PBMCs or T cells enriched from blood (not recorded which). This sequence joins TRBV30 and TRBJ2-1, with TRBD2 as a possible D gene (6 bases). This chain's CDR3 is CAWSVGGVAGREQFF. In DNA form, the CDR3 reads TGTGCCTGGAGTGTAGGAGGGGTAGCAGGACGGGAGCAGTTCTTC.